The subject of this entry is one T cell receptor (beta chain). Sample-barcoded 5' priming and a J-beta primer mix drove a second PCR of about 6 to 12 cycles. Every sample returned 3 million or more CDR3-containing paired-end reads. TCRdb called the 5' RACE reads again in MiXCR, with one record for every CDR3 protein. This sample has about a million distinct CDR3 sequences; around 49% occur once, and the top ten carry over 10%. These data are taken from a study of blood T cells in healthy people across ages. The individuals who served as donors were healthy Caucasians living in Russia, aged roughly 6 to 90. The sequencing input was blood. The origin of this receptor is a man aged 30 to 39 in good health.

The DNA for the CDR3 is TGTGCCAGCAGTTTAGGCCAGGGGAGTGAGCAGTTCTTC. It codes for CASSLGQGSEQFF. V usage is TRBV27 and J usage is TRBJ2-1; maybe TRBD1 (6 bases). V lost 2 bases to trimming and J lost 9 bases, with 11 bases between them. This CDR3 contains 13 residues. Per the germline V gene, CDR1 is MNHEY and CDR2 is SMNVEV (reference sequence).